This TCR beta chain was documented in a study of cytomegalovirus exposure and HLA in healthy donors. Study-level background: A previous analysis identified 100 million or so unique TCR beta sequences derived from 180 million or so T cells.

Germline V gene data show CDR1 as LNHNV and CDR2 as YYDKDF (reference sequence). Trimming removed 0 bases from V and 8 bases from J, with 16 bases in between. The CDR3 totals 15 residues. The PCR ran on 60 Vbeta and 13 Jbeta primers. The data were produced by immunoSEQ multiplex PCR, yet TCRdb's version contains in-frame clones alone and is incomplete. The sample contains 150,000 to 200,000 clones, roughly four fifths of which appear only once. The V call is TRBV15, the J call TRBJ1-2; D is unresolved. The clonotype comes from a girl between 10 and 17 years old in good health and CMV-seropositive. Sample: PBMCs. CDR3 coding DNA: TGTGCCACCAGCAGAGATTGGAGGACCCCCGGGGGCTACACCTTC. This encodes CATSRDWRTPGGYTF.